These 29 T cell receptor beta chains were all obtained from the same sample, sequenced in a study of tumor and adjacent non-tumor tissue in lung cancer. This sample's RNA came from whole unsorted tissue. Three rounds of nested PCR, following a modified ARM-PCR protocol, produced the TCRbeta library. TCRdb re-called the multiplex PCR reads through MiXCR, storing one row per CDR3 protein. The sample lists around 66,000 distinct CDR3 sequences; around 78% were seen once. The sequenced material came from lung tumor tissue. Receptors originate from a man between 60 and 75 years old with non-small cell lung cancer.

This clonotype was seen only once. The germline gene is not matched at one end of the junction; a read error may be the cause. CDR3 sequence reads: CASSLVPEGTDTQYF. The CDR3, as DNA: TGTGCCAGCAGCTTAGTACCTGAAGGTACAGATACGCAATATTTT. This chain links TRBV7-8 with TRBJ2-3; D ambiguous. The CDR3 runs to 15 residues. The germline V gene encodes CDR1 SGHVS and CDR2 FQNEAQ.

V gene TRBV6-5 combines with J gene TRBJ2-7; D possibly corresponds to TRBD2 (6 bases). Between the trimmed V and J ends, which lost 9 bases and 1 base, there was a span of 13 bases. The V gene's germline CDR1 is MNHEY and CDR2 SVGAGI. The CDR3 covers 13 residues. The CDR3 protein is CARRTLASYEQYF. DNA of the CDR3: TGTGCCAGAAGGACACTAGCTTCCTACGAGCAGTACTTC.

V is TRBV20-1 and J is TRBJ2-1, with no clear D. V was pared by 3 bases and J by 9 bases, with 15 bases between. Germline assignment: CDR1 DFQATT and CDR2 SNEGSKA (reference sequence). This CDR3 comprises 13 residues. CDR3: CSARSLSGSEQFF. Here the CDR3 DNA reads TGCAGTGCTAGGAGCCTATCGGGCAGTGAGCAGTTCTTC.

With respect to this clonotype: A junction boundary mismatches the germline segment, possibly from a read error. The chain carries TRBV24-1 and TRBJ2-4, with TRBD2 as a possible D gene (6 bases). The CDR3 sequence is 13 residues long. In germline, CDR1 is KGHDR, CDR2 SFDVKD. DNA of the CDR3: TGTGCCACCAGTGATGGGACTTTTCCCATTCAGAACTTC. It is translated as CATSDGTFPIQNF.

This clonotype has a handful of counts. This may be a read error, as it is one base from a much larger clone. The rearrangement uses TRBV6-5 and TRBJ1-2, with D unresolved. Germline V gene sequence: CDR1 MNHEY, CDR2 SVGAGI. This CDR3 has 12 amino acids. CDR3 in amino acids: CVSRVTGYGYTF. The CDR3 bases are TGTGTCAGCCGGGTGACGGGCTATGGCTACACCTTC.

As concerns this clonotype: One end of the junction fails to match germline, which may point to a read error. This chain links TRBV20-1 with TRBJ2-1, with TRBD2 identical over 7 bases. The CDR3 covers 13 residues. Per germline, CDR1 DFQATT and CDR2 SNEGSKA (reference sequence). The CDR3 loop reads CSARAGAENEQFF. The CDR3 DNA follows: TGCAGTGCTAGGGCGGGAGCGGAGAATGAGCAGTTCTTT.

Worth noting for this clonotype: A read error may account for a junction end that differs from germline. The chain links TRBV14 to TRBJ2-4; D remains unclear. CDR1 and CDR2 (germline): SGHDN, FVKESK. The CDR3 length is 15 residues. The CDR3 bases are TGTGCCAGCATCCAAGATTGTTCGTCCAAAAACATTCAGTACTTC. Its translation is CASIQDCSSKNIQYF.

Comments on this clonotype: One end of the junction varies from germline; a read error may be responsible. This chain links TRBV5-6 with TRBJ2-5, with TRBD2 matching over 10 bases. The germline V gene has CDR1 SGHDT and CDR2 YYEEEE. This CDR3 spans 16 amino acids. The CDR3: CASIVSSGRGREIQYF. DNA for the CDR3: TGTGCCAGCATTGTAAGCAGCGGGAGGGGTCGGGAGATCCAGTACTTC. Together with reference TRBV5-6 and TRBJ2-5, the CDR3 gives the full variable domain: DAGVTQSPTHLIKTRGQQVTLRCSPKSGHDTVSWYQQALGQGPQFIFQYYEEEERQRGNFPDRFSGHQFPNYSSELNVNALLLGDSALYLCASIVSSGRGREIQYFGPGTRLLVL.

On this clonotype itself: Since the CDR3 does not end with the conserved phenylalanine or tryptophan, this likely comes from a read error. The chain combines TRBV5-6 with TRBJ2-3; the D is unclear. Germline V gene sequence: CDR1 SGHDT, CDR2 YYEEEE. The CDR3 is 13 amino acids. This chain's CDR3 is CASSSQTTDMQYS. The DNA of the CDR3 is TGTGCCAGCAGCTCCCAGACCACAGATATGCAGTATTCT.

On this clonotype: Since no conserved phenylalanine or tryptophan closes the CDR3, a read error is the likely cause. The rearrangement joins TRBV10-2 to TRBJ2-2; no reliable D call. This CDR3 has 13 amino acids. The germline CDR1 and CDR2 sequences are WSHSY and SAAADI. The CDR3 here is CASNPSSPGELFI. CDR3 DNA: TGCGCCAGCAACCCGTCATCCCCCGGAGAGCTGTTTATT.

On this clonotype itself: This likely comes from a read error, as the CDR3 has no conserved phenylalanine or tryptophan at its end. This rearrangement joins TRBV20-1 to TRBJ2-3; TRBD2 agrees at 8 bases. Germline values: CDR1 DFQATT, CDR2 SNEGSKA (reference sequence). Unmatched junction bases numbered 10, after V lost 8 bases and J lost 3 bases. The CDR3 has 14 amino acids. CDR3 loop: CSTRVAGSTDTQYL. Here the CDR3 DNA reads TGCAGTACTCGTGTAGCGGGGAGTACAGATACGCAGTATTTG.

For this clonotype: Its ends do not fully match the called genes, so a read error is possible. The chain couples TRBV29-1 to TRBJ1-2; D is uncertain. Germline V CDR1 and CDR2: SQVTM, ANQGSEA. There are 11 residues in the CDR3. The chain's CDR3 is CSLDRESGYTF. The DNA for the CDR3 is TGCAGCCTTGACCGGGAAAGCGGATACACCTTC.

Comments on this clonotype: A read error may account for a junction end that differs from germline. V and J are TRBV7-6 and TRBJ2-5; D ambiguous. The CDR3 totals 12 residues. Germline CDR1 SGHVS, CDR2 FNYEAQ. This CDR3 reads CASSSTQETHYF. CDR3 DNA sequence: TGTGCCAGCAGCTCCACCCAAGAGACCCATTACTTC.

The rearrangement uses TRBV20-1 and TRBJ2-7; tentatively, D is TRBD2 (6 bases). Germline values: CDR1 DFQATT, CDR2 SNEGSKA (reference sequence). The CDR3 loop spans 14 amino acids. Written as DNA, the CDR3 is TGCAATGTCCCGAAGTCGGGAGACGTAGGAGAGCAGTACTTC. Its translation is CNVPKSGDVGEQYF.

V usage is TRBV20-1 and J usage is TRBJ2-1; TRBD1 is a possible D gene (6 bases). V was shortened by 3 bases and J by 3 bases, with 15 bases between the two germline ends. The germline CDR1 and CDR2 sequences are DFQATT and SNEGSKA (reference sequence). The CDR3 is 15 residues long. The CDR3 spells CSASGTSQNYNEQFF. The CDR3, as DNA: TGCAGTGCTAGTGGGACATCACAGAACTACAATGAGCAGTTCTTC.

Turning to this clonotype: Its ends do not fully match the called genes, so a read error is possible. The CDR3 nucleotides read TGTGGCAGCAGTAAGTGGGGGACAGCAGGTTCCGAGCAGTACTTC. As protein: CGSSKWGTAGSEQYF. The gene calls are TRBV6-1 and TRBJ2-7, with TRBD1 matching 7 bases. From germline, CDR1 is MNHNS and CDR2 SASEGT. The CDR3 length is 15 residues.

V and J are TRBV6-2 or TRBV6-3 and TRBJ2-7, with 14 bases lining up with TRBD2. With 5 bases clipped from V and 4 bases from J, the junction kept 10 bases outside the gene matches. This CDR3 has 17 amino acids. Per the germline V gene, CDR1 is MNHEY and CDR2 is SVGEGT. The CDR3 loop is CASSQTQGLAGVYEQYF. CDR3 bases: TGTGCCAGCAGTCAAACTCAGGGACTAGCGGGAGTATACGAGCAGTACTTC.

This clonotype appeared a few times. A much larger clonotype is one base distant, so this may be a read error. The chain employs TRBV10-1 and TRBJ1-3; no reliable D call. The length of the CDR3 is 13 residues. Germline V gene data show CDR1 as WNHNN and CDR2 as SYGVQD (reference sequence). This chain's CDR3 is CGSSESSGNTIYF. Here the CDR3 DNA reads TGCGGCAGCAGTGAGTCCTCTGGAAACACCATATATTTT.

The CDR3 sequence: CSVEVKGLSGGNEQYF. CDR3 DNA sequence: TGCAGCGTTGAAGTTAAGGGGCTATCAGGAGGGAACGAGCAGTACTTC. The chain links TRBV29-1 to TRBJ2-7, with D possibly being TRBD2 (6 bases). The CDR3 is 16 amino acids. Germline V gives CDR1 SQVTM, CDR2 ANQGSEA. V was clipped by 1 base and J by 5 bases, with 21 bases between them.

As to this clonotype: One junction end disagrees with the germline gene, perhaps due to a read error. The chain couples TRBV6-5 to TRBJ2-1; TRBD2 aligns across 9 bases. Germline assignment: CDR1 MNHEY and CDR2 SVGAGI. This CDR3 is 16 amino acids long. CDR3 coding DNA: TGTGCCAGCAGTGATCTAGCGGGAAAATTCTACAATGTGCAGATCTTC. Translating gives CASSDLAGKFYNVQIF.

The chain recombines TRBV29-1 with TRBJ2-7, with D perhaps matching TRBD2 (5 bases). This CDR3 contains 12 residues. The V gene's germline CDR1 is SQVTM and CDR2 ANQGSEA. The CDR3 DNA reads as TGCCGCACCGGGTGGAGGAGCTACGAGCAGTACTTC. Translation: CRTGWRSYEQYF.

A note on this clonotype: No conserved phenylalanine or tryptophan ends this CDR3, so it is likely a read error. The DNA is omitted, as the CDR3 cannot be located on it reliably, and the CDR3 follows TCRdb's listing. The CDR3 is CSGTLVNTEAIL. The chain couples TRBV20-1 to TRBJ1-1. 12 amino acids form the CDR3, both terminal residues included. Germline V gene sequence: CDR1 DFQATT, CDR2 SNEGSKA (reference sequence).

Comment on this clonotype: The CDR3 does not end in the conserved phenylalanine or tryptophan, so this is likely a read error. The rearrangement links TRBV6-1 to TRBJ1-1; D ambiguous. The CDR3 totals 11 residues. Germline V lookup: CDR1 MNHNS, CDR2 SASEGT. CDR3: CTSSTRTEAFV. In DNA, the CDR3 is TGTACCAGCAGTACGAGGACTGAAGCTTTCGTT.

Concerning this clonotype itself: In this CDR3 the conserved last residue, phenylalanine or tryptophan, is missing, so a read error is likely. This chain joins TRBV6-4 and TRBJ2-1; 12 bases are a match to TRBD2. J was trimmed by 7 bases and V by 2 bases; bases with no gene match: 3. Germline V lookup: CDR1 MRHNA, CDR2 SNTAGT. The CDR3 spans 15 residues. The CDR3 DNA sequence: TGTGCCAGCAGTGACGGACTAGCGGGAAGTAATGAGCAGTTCTCC. It codes for CASSDGLAGSNEQFS.

Note on this clonotype: One end of the junction is discordant with germline, which a read error may explain. The gene calls are TRBV20-1 and TRBJ1-5, with 8 bases lining up with TRBD1. Germline V gives CDR1 DFQATT, CDR2 SNEGSKA (reference sequence). The CDR3 is 17 residues long. CDR3 in DNA: TGCAGTGCTAGCCGCCGGACAGGGACTTATAGCAATCAGCCCCATCATTTT. This translates into CSASRRTGTYSNQPHHF.

A remark on this clonotype: A clone one base away is much larger, so this may be a read error. The chain uses TRBV24-1 and TRBJ2-3, with 11 bases fitting TRBD1. The trim removed 8 bases at V and 3 bases at J, leaving 3 bases unmatched. The length of the CDR3 is 14 residues. In germline, CDR1 is KGHDR, CDR2 SFDVKD. The CDR3 coding sequence is TGTGCCACCACCCGGGACAGGGGGACAGATACGCAGTATTTT. This translates into CATTRDRGTDTQYF.

About this clonotype itself: A read error may account for a junction end that differs from germline. The rearrangement joins TRBV29-1 to TRBJ1-2; D gene unclear. Germline CDR1 is SQVTM and CDR2 is ANQGSEA. The CDR3 loop spans 13 amino acids. The CDR3 DNA follows: TGCAGCGTCGAAGTCTGTCGGACGAGAAGCTACACCTTC. The encoded protein is CSVEVCRTRSYTF.

This clonotype showed up just once. Germline is not matched at one junction end, which may reflect a read error. The chain couples TRBV20-1 to TRBJ2-1; a possible D gene is TRBD2 (6 bases). The CDR3 consists of 11 residues. Germline V gene lookup returns CDR1 DFQATT and CDR2 SNEGSKA (reference sequence). CDR3 protein: CSASMGGEHLF. CDR3 nucleotide sequence: TGCAGTGCTAGTATGGGGGGTGAGCATTTGTTC.

This rearrangement joins TRBV6-6 to TRBJ2-7; D may match TRBD1 or TRBD2 (6 bases each). Germline CDR1 and CDR2: MNHNY and SVGAGI (reference sequence). CDR3 length: 12 amino acids. With 11 bases removed from V and 7 bases from J, the gap between germline ends came to 18 bases. The CDR3, as DNA: TGTGCCGGCATGGAGGGGGGATATGAGCAGTACTTC. Translation: CAGMEGGYEQYF.